This TCR beta chain appears in the sequencing data of a study of beta chain features in type 1 diabetes. The isolated RNA, all of it, was reverse transcribed, so expressed TCRB transcripts were what got sequenced. Measured with immunoSEQ multiplex PCR; TCRdb has only the in-frame clones, and not every one. Here the sample spans roughly 150,000 clones, roughly 8.1% being singletons. Losses at the gene ends were 4 bases for V and 4 bases for J; bases not matched to a gene: 4. The CDR3 runs 15 residues. Germline CDR1 is MNHEY and CDR2 is SVGAGI. Study-wide points: Type 1 diabetes patients showed a moderate but significant shortening of TCRB CDR3s in all four CD4+ subsets.

Turning to this clone: As yet, its antigen is unknown.

Sequenced: central memory CD4+ T cells from blood. This TCR was sampled from a man between 18 and 29 years old in good health. The chain uses TRBV6-5 and TRBJ1-2; 12 nucleotides match TRBD1. DNA of the CDR3: TGTGCCAGCAGTTTTGGGACAGGGGGCCTCTATGGCTACACCTTC. Its protein product is CASSFGTGGLYGYTF.